This TCR beta chain was obtained from a study of blood T cells in healthy people across ages (dated by TCRdb to between 2015 and 2016). Regarding the research as a whole: In model experiments, roughly one uniquely barcoded TCR beta cDNA molecule per two T cells was captured by template switching. To avoid experimental bias, donors of different ages were spread randomly across the sequencing lanes. Age-related changes in TCR beta repertoire diversity were measured in the study by deep sequencing normalized with unique cDNA molecular identifiers. Four age groups were formed from the donors: young (average roughly 16 years), middle-aged (roughly 38), aged (roughly 56) and long-lived (approximately 80). Two additional independent replicas of 1 million unique cDNA reads from the same blood draw were analyzed for two donors (one aged 18 to 30 and one aged 80 or older). The study at large found these results: Because donor CMV infection status was unknown, age-related changes in expanded clonotypes were potentially confounded. Estimates of total diversity based on one million sequenced T cells were regarded as lower bounds and as underestimates. A strong correlation was found between observed TCR beta diversity and the percentage of naive T cells measured by flow cytometry. Compared with the aged group, the long-lived group had more naive CD4+ T cells, fewer expanded clones and increased TCR diversity, a pattern suggesting age selection. Observed TCR beta diversity per million T cells fell roughly linearly with age, and a significant reduction was already apparent by age around 39. Conclusive comparison of naive and antigen-experienced compartments was prevented by the profiling of bulk unsorted PBMCs.

According to the germline V gene, CDR1 reads LGHNA and CDR2 reads YSLEER. V lost 1 base and J lost 0 bases; the stretch between them is 15 bases long. Inclusive of the bounding cysteine and phenylalanine, the CDR3 is 17 residues long. Only the CDR3 DNA stays, 51 bases, in frame from base 1. This clonotype turned up a few times. What this receptor recognizes is not known. One base away there is no much larger clone; base qualities are not given. Libraries were built with 5' RACE. The sample was run on an Illumina HiSeq 2500. The second PCR ran for about 6 to 12 cycles and used a J-beta primer mix along with a sample-barcoded 5' primer. A unique molecular identifier was introduced onto each TCR beta cDNA molecule by a template-switch 5' adaptor carrying 12 random nucleotides. Each sample yielded at least 2.5 million CDR3-containing paired-end reads. First-strand cDNA was synthesized from all RNA with the Mint cDNA synthesis kit, primed by a TRBC-specific oligonucleotide. Following uracil-DNA glycosylase treatment, all cDNA underwent a first 18-cycle PCR with the universal primers M1SS and BC2_uni_R. The authors' pipeline ran thus. Normalization of each sample was performed by random selection of 1 million high-quality reads, each carrying a distinct molecular identifier. Instead of being binned into consensus sequences, reads with shared molecular identifiers were discarded. MiTCR, run with a Q25 quality threshold and the strictest error-elimination algorithm, handled CDR3 identification, clonotype clustering and error correction. Lower-bound total TCR beta diversity was estimated with a nonparametric unseen species model using Euler transformation. TCRdb cleaned the public reads at Q25 with fastp, built clones with MiXCR and kept in-frame beta chains. For every CDR3 protein sequence, its rows merge into one entry that carries the most common genes and DNA. The V and J calls follow TCRdb's processing rather than the paper's. The sample table lists some 1.5 million distinct CDR3 sequences, 28% of them with a count of one. Of the sample, less than 9.5% falls within the top ten clones.

Donors were a few dozen systemically healthy Caucasian individuals from Russia aged roughly 6 to 90 years. About 10 milliliters of peripheral blood were collected from each donor into EDTA-treated Vacutainer tubes. PBMCs were isolated by Ficoll-Paque density-gradient centrifugation, with at least 6.5 million obtained per sample. Total RNA, at least 5 micrograms per sample, was extracted from PBMCs with Trizol reagent. For every donor, flow cytometry on a PBMC aliquot measured the percentage of naive CD45RAhigh/CD27high T cells. This sequence uses TRBV4-3 and TRBJ1-1; the best D guess is TRBD1, with 5 bases matching. This clonotype was obtained from a woman in her 30s in good health. Sequencing used blood. The DNA sequence is TGCGCCAGCAGCCAAGGTGGGCGGGGACCGATGAACACTGAAGCTTTCTTT. This gives the protein CASSQGGRGPMNTEAFF.